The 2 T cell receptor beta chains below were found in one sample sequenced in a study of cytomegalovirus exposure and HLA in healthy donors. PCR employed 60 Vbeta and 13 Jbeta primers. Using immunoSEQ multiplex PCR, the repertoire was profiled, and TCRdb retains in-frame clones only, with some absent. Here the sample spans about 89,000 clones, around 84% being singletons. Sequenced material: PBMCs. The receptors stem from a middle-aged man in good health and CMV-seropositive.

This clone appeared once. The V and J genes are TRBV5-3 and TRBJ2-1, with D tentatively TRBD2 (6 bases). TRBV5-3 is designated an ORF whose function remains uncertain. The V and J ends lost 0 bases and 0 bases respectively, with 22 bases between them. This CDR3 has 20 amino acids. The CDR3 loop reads CARSLGSYFPSDISYNEQFF. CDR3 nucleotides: TGTGCCAGAAGCTTGGGGAGCTATTTTCCTAGCGACATCTCCTACAATGAGCAGTTCTTC.

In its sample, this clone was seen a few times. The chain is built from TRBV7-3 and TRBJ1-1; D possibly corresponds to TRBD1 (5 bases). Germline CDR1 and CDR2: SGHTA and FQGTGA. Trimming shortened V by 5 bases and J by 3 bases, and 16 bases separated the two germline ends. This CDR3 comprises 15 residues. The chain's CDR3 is CASSLEGAVDTEAFF. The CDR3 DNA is TGTGCCAGCAGCCTAGAAGGGGCGGTGGACACTGAAGCTTTCTTT.